This TCR beta chain was identified during a study of OX40 agonist ivuxolimab in advanced cancers. The CDR3 covers 14 residues. Trimming pared 11 bases from V and 0 bases from J, leaving 14 bases between. Germline V gene lookup returns CDR1 ENHRY and CDR2 SYGVKD. Produced via immunoSEQ multiplex PCR; TCRdb's table is partial and in-frame only. Of 75,000 to 80,000 clones in the sample, 84% are singletons; the top ten hold around 7.5%. The chain carries TRBV10-3 and TRBJ1-3; D uncertain. Specimen: CD4+ or CD8+ T cells sorted from blood, collected in a trial of the OX40 agonist ivuxolimab. The TCR comes from an adult with an advanced solid tumor such as melanoma, head and neck, liver or kidney cancer. The DNA for the CDR3 is TGTGCCTGCCGGCCCCGGGGCTCTGGAAACACCATATATTTT. Protein sequence: CACRPRGSGNTIYF.